This TCR beta chain was identified in a study of monozygotic twins with inflammatory bowel disease. General study results and limits: IBD patients shared fewer clonotypes with others than healthy twins, especially with disease activity. IBD patients had lower TCRbeta diversity (inverse Simpson) than healthy co-twins. Since immunosuppressive treatments differed, patient repertoires may have gained added variability.

In germline, CDR1 is SGHRS, CDR2 YFSETQ. The CDR3 sequence is 13 residues long. In regard to this clonotype: Its matching antigen is unknown.

Template-switch reactions added UMIs with a 6-nucleotide sample barcode. TCRdb reanalyzed the 5' RACE reads and collapses them to one entry per CDR3 protein, without DNA. Its clone listing holds over 110,000 distinct CDR3 sequences. Sequenced sample: blood. The sequence was collected from a human donor with ulcerative colitis or Crohn's disease, or a healthy co-twin of an affected twin (not recorded which). This sequence joins TRBV5-1 and TRBJ2-3. The CDR3 region is CASSLQSTDTQYF.